These T cell receptor beta chains were read from a single sample in a study of blood T cell repertoires in COVID-19. Clones were sequenced by immunoSEQ multiplex PCR, and TCRdb holds only the in-frame ones, with some missing. Of around 71,000 clones listed, more than 75% are singletons. Source material: peripheral blood. The receptor set was obtained from a woman aged 55-70 years with acute or convalescent COVID-19. Each CDR3 is given with its conserved first and last residue.

j_gene | v_gene | CDR3aa
TRBJ2-3 | TRBV11-2 | CASSMPGLAGGGGTQYF
TRBJ1-6 | TRBV9 | CASGQDNSPLHF
TRBJ1-5 | TRBV10-1 | CASREDRGMNQPQHF
TRBJ2-2 | TRBV9 | CASSVAPSGGTGELFF
TRBJ1-4 | TRBV18 | CASSPLPSNEKLFF
TRBJ2-7 | TRBV2 | CASRDIPGYEQYF
TRBJ2-3 | TRBV24-1 | CATRPGGQGLITDTQYF
TRBJ2-2 | TRBV7-6 | CASSLSFPTDRGISGELFF
TRBJ2-7 | TRBV2 | CASKREREDYEQYF
TRBJ2-1 | TRBV5-6 | CASSYNSGRYNEQFF
TRBJ2-5 | TRBV7-2 | CASSVGTAKETQYF
TRBJ2-3 | TRBV23-1 | CASSQSGRGTDTQYF
TRBJ2-1 | TRBV30 | CAWSGAVGEQFF
TRBJ1-5 | TRBV6-5 | CASRVGQGFPQPQHF
TRBJ1-2 | TRBV7-9 | CASSVSGYGYTF
TRBJ1-5 | TRBV28 | CASSLGSHRGGPQHF
TRBJ2-3 | TRBV4-1 | CASSQLGLAADTQYF